What follows describes a single T cell receptor beta chain. This record belongs to a study of cytomegalovirus exposure and HLA in healthy donors. PCR amplification relied on 60 Vbeta primers (plus 13 Jbeta primers). TCRdb keeps only in-frame clones here, not all; method: immunoSEQ multiplex PCR. The table has roughly 120,000 clones, roughly 80% seen once. Trimming cost V 5 bases and J 4 bases, with 17 bases left between them. The CDR3 is 15 amino acids. Germline V gives CDR1 MDHEN, CDR2 SYDVKM. Sequenced input: PBMCs. The chain is built from TRBV28 and TRBJ1-2, with D possibly TRBD1 on 5 matching bases. The receptor comes from a female donor in good health and CMV-seropositive. CDR3 nucleotide sequence: TGTGCCAGCAGTCCGGGCGGGGCCCCCCGCTATGGCTACACCTTC. Protein product: CASSPGGAPRYGYTF.